This T cell receptor (beta chain) was obtained from a study of cytomegalovirus exposure and HLA in healthy donors. Findings and limits, study-wide: Reportedly, diagnosis of cytomegalovirus status by the classifier showed high specificity and sensitivity.

The CDR3 runs 17 residues. Trimming took 3 bases from V and 4 from J, leaving 17 bases between them. Germline lookup yields CDR1 SGDLS and CDR2 YYNGEE. Some clones are missing from TCRdb's copy, which holds only in-frame ones; the method was immunoSEQ multiplex PCR. Of approximately 73,000 clones listed, roughly 96% are singletons. About this clone itself: The antigen remains undetermined.

Material: PBMCs. This TCR came from a man between 18 and 35 years old in good health and CMV-seronegative. This chain links TRBV9 with TRBJ1-6, with D possibly being TRBD1 (6 bases). CDR3 bases: TGTGCCAGCAGCGCCTGGGACACCGTCGAATATAATTCACCCCTCCACTTT. It codes for CASSAWDTVEYNSPLHF.